What follows are 8 T cell receptor beta chains derived from one specimen sequenced in a study of CD8 T cells in Susac syndrome. Random hexamers primed reverse transcription of about 0.5 to 1 ug RNA. Each CDR3 protein gets one entry after TCRdb re-called the immunoSEQ multiplex PCR reads with MiXCR. The table has 300,000 to 350,000 distinct CDR3 sequences, 92% seen once. The sequencing sample was made of CD4+ T cells from PBMCs. The receptor set was obtained from a human donor with multiple sclerosis.

The count of this clonotype is one. The V call is TRBV7-9, the J call TRBJ2-3; D possibly corresponds to TRBD2 (6 bases). This CDR3 is built from 15 residues. CDR1 and CDR2 from the germline V gene are SEHNR and FQNEAQ (reference sequence). The V end lost 5 bases, the J end lost 4 bases, and 16 bases lay between the germline ends. The DNA for the CDR3 is TGTGCCAGCAGCCGACTACTAGCTTCGGCAGATACGCAGTATTTT. It codes for CASSRLLASADTQYF. The full variable domain, completed using reference TRBV7-9 and TRBJ2-3, is DTGVSQNPRHKITKRGQNVTFRCDPISEHNRLYWYRQTLGQGPEFLTYFQNEAQLEKSRLLSDRFSAERPKGSFSTLEIQRTEQGDSAMYLCASSRLLASADTQYFGPGTRLTVL.

This clonotype has a handful of counts. A junction boundary mismatches the germline segment, possibly from a read error. J is TRBJ2-5 and V is TRBV7-2; 8 positions agree with TRBD1. The CDR3 extends over 14 amino acids. Germline assignment: CDR1 SGHTA and CDR2 FQGNSA. The CDR3 sequence is CASSLAGGWETQYF. The DNA of the CDR3 is TGTGCCAGCAGTTTAGCAGGGGGCTGGGAGACCCAGTACTTC.

V usage is TRBV18 and J usage is TRBJ2-5; 9 bases map to TRBD1. The CDR3 has 15 residues. Looked up from germline, CDR1 is KGHSH and CDR2 is LQKENI. The J segment lost 6 bases and the V segment lost 1 base, leaving 6 bases of the junction unmatched. The chain's CDR3 is CASSPQGDRVQTQYF. CDR3 DNA sequence: TGTGCCAGCTCACCACAGGGGGACAGGGTTCAGACCCAGTACTTC.

This rearrangement joins TRBV5-5 to TRBJ1-3; 7 bases map to TRBD1. V shed 4 bases, J shed 4 bases, and the junction held 20 bases outside the gene matches. CDR1 SGHKS and CDR2 YYEKEE come from the germline V gene (reference sequence). This CDR3 is 19 amino acids long. The CDR3 sequence: CASSHAWDRGFSSGNTIYF. CDR3 DNA: TGTGCCAGCAGCCACGCCTGGGACAGAGGGTTTTCAAGCGGAAACACCATATATTTT.

The gene calls are TRBV29-1 and TRBJ1-2, with 8 bases lining up with TRBD1. This CDR3 has 13 amino acids. The germline V gene has CDR1 SQVTM and CDR2 ANQGSEA. V lost 6 bases, J lost 7 bases, and 10 bases stayed unmatched. This CDR3 is CSVASGTGLGYTF. In DNA, the CDR3 is TGCAGCGTAGCCTCCGGGACAGGACTTGGCTACACCTTC.

The CDR3 sequence is CASSPSPRTNEQFF. CDR3 nucleotide sequence: TGTGCCAGCAGCCCGTCACCTCGAACTAATGAGCAGTTCTTC. This chain joins TRBV12-3 or TRBV12-4 and TRBJ2-1, with D unresolved. The length of the CDR3 is 14 residues. Trimming cost V 6 bases and J 7 bases, with 16 bases left between them.

The chain carries TRBV20-1 and TRBJ2-5; 12 bases agree with TRBD2. With V trimmed by 5 bases and J by 5 bases, 12 bases remained unmatched. Germline CDR1 DFQATT, CDR2 SNEGSKA (reference sequence). The CDR3 sequence is 16 residues long. In DNA, the CDR3 is TGCAGTGCTCGATATCTAGCGGGAGGGCCGGGGGAGACCCAGTACTTC. It translates to CSARYLAGGPGETQYF.

This clonotype was counted once. The chain carries TRBV5-6 and TRBJ1-1, with TRBD1 matching over 7 bases. The CDR3 contains 16 residues. CDR1 is SGHDT, CDR2 YYEEEE, per germline. Trimming cost V 4 bases and J 7 bases; bases outside gene matches: 16. In DNA, the CDR3 is TGTGCCAGCAGCCTTACAGGGGTGGCTTGGTATGGTGAAGCTTTCTTT. Translating it yields CASSLTGVAWYGEAFF.